This entry lists 29 T cell receptor beta chains sequenced from one sample in a study of shared clonotypes between healthy human individuals. Here immunoSEQ multiplex PCR was the method, and the copy in TCRdb shows in-frame clones only, minus some. The table records over a million clones, around 74% of them present only once. Material for sequencing was memory CD4+ T cells sorted from blood. The subset: CD45RA-negative fraction. The receptors stem from a man aged 18 to 29 in good health.

CDR3 in amino acids: CASSVGPGGRVSGLTDTQYF. CDR3 DNA: TGTGCCAGCAGCGTAGGACCAGGGGGAAGGGTTAGCGGGCTAACAGATACGCAGTATTTT. The chain combines TRBV9 with TRBJ2-3; D might be TRBD1 or TRBD2, each matching 7 bases. The V end was cut by 0 bases, the J end by 3 bases, with 26 bases between. CDR3 size: 20 residues. Germline V CDR1 and CDR2: SGDLS, YYNGEE.

The chain links TRBV30 to TRBJ2-5; perhaps TRBD2 as D (5 bases). The DNA end lines up better with TRBJ2-7; the J call may be wrong. Germline V gene data show CDR1 as GTSNPN and CDR2 as SVGIG (reference sequence). The CDR3 spans 13 residues. The CDR3 nucleotides are TGTGCCTGGAGTGGGGTTTCGGGGTACGAGCAGTACTTC. Its protein is CAWSGVSGYEQYF.

This chain uses TRBV5-3 with TRBJ1-1; no firm D call. TRBV5-3 is assigned to the ORF class and has an uncertain function. The CDR3 totals 15 residues. Trimming took 5 bases from V and 2 from J, leaving 16 bases between them. CDR3 sequence: CARSRLQLLNTEAFF. CDR3 DNA sequence: TGTGCCAGAAGTCGGTTACAGCTCCTAAACACTGAAGCTTTCTTT.

This clone turned up a few times. The chain couples TRBV27 to TRBJ1-6; no clear D gene. The V gene lost 3 bases and the J gene lost 10 bases, with 10 bases spanning the gap. The CDR3 is made up of 13 amino acids. The germline gives CDR1 MNHEY, CDR2 SMNVEV (reference sequence). CDR3 sequence: CASSFMGRSPLHF. The DNA of the CDR3 is TGTGCCAGCAGTTTTATGGGGAGGTCACCCCTCCACTTT.

The chain links TRBV14 to TRBJ2-6; the D gene is possibly TRBD1 (6 bases). Germline assignment: CDR1 SGHDN and CDR2 FVKESK. With 8 bases removed from V and 1 base from J, the gap between germline ends came to 21 bases. The length of the CDR3 is 18 residues. CDR3 DNA sequence: TGTGCCAGCTACCCTGGGGGCCCCACCTTGTCTGGGGCCAACGTCCTGACTTTC. Its protein is CASYPGGPTLSGANVLTF.

The chain is built from TRBV7-3 and TRBJ2-1, with D possibly being TRBD2 (6 bases). The CDR3 runs 16 residues. The germline V gene encodes CDR1 SGHTA and CDR2 FQGTGA. V was pared by 2 bases and J by 0 bases, with 11 bases between. The CDR3 region has the DNA TGTGCCAGCAGCTTATTACGCGGGACCTCCTACAATGAGCAGTTCTTC. Its translation is CASSLLRGTSYNEQFF.

Concerning this clone itself: Other DNA sequences of this sample code for an identical CDR3. The rearrangement uses TRBV4-1 and TRBJ2-7; D remains unclear. CDR1 and CDR2 from the germline V gene are MGHRA and YSYEKL. V was cut by 2 bases and J by 2 bases, with 13 bases left in between. The CDR3 sequence is 15 residues long. CDR3 protein: CASSQRLADPYEQYF. CDR3 in DNA: TGCGCCAGCAGCCAACGACTGGCCGATCCCTACGAGCAGTACTTC.

The rearrangement joins TRBV6-1 to TRBJ1-4, with 7 bases that match TRBD1. CDR1 is MNHNS, CDR2 SASEGT, per germline. The CDR3 runs to 13 residues. J lost 13 bases, V lost 5 bases, and 10 bases had no gene match. CDR3 DNA sequence: TGTGCCAGCAGTTCCCCGGGACAGCACCCACTGTTTTTT. It yields the protein CASSSPGQHPLFF.

The chain joins TRBV11-2 to TRBJ2-1; D is unresolved. V lost 3 bases and J 7 bases, leaving 16 bases between the germline ends. The length of the CDR3 is 15 residues. Germline V lookup: CDR1 SGHAT, CDR2 FQNNGV. CDR3 loop: CASSFWATSANEQFF. Here the CDR3 DNA reads TGTGCCAGCAGCTTCTGGGCCACCTCGGCGAATGAGCAGTTCTTC.

This chain joins TRBV2 and TRBJ1-1, with D tentatively TRBD1 (5 bases). This CDR3 is 14 amino acids long. Germline loops: CDR1 SNHLY, CDR2 FYNNEI. Trimming removed 8 bases from V and 11 bases from J, with 24 bases in between. This chain's CDR3 is CASLGAQTSMDAFF. The CDR3 DNA is TGTGCCAGCCTTGGGGCGCAAACGTCGATGGACGCTTTCTTT.

The gene calls are TRBV5-4 and TRBJ1-2, with D possibly TRBD1 on 5 matching bases. The CDR3 consists of 17 residues. The germline CDR1 and CDR2 sequences are SGHNT and YYREEE (reference sequence). Trimming took off 4 bases at V and 1 base at J, with 20 bases between the two ends. As DNA, the CDR3 is TGTGCCAGCAGCCCGGACCAAGGGGCCGATCTTAACTATGGCTACACCTTC. Translation gives CASSPDQGADLNYGYTF.

The table lists this clone with a few counts. The chain has TRBV5-6 and TRBJ2-7, with 7 bases that match TRBD1. Per the germline V gene, CDR1 is SGHDT and CDR2 is YYEEEE. The CDR3 has 14 amino acids. Unmatched junction bases numbered 5, after V lost 3 bases and J lost 2 bases. CDR3 loop: CASSSYDRAYEQYF. The CDR3 DNA reads as TGTGCCAGCAGCTCATACGACAGGGCCTACGAGCAGTACTTC.

This chain joins TRBV11-2 and TRBJ1-2; the D gene is possibly TRBD1 (6 bases). Germline CDR1 is SGHAT and CDR2 is FQNNGV. Trimming shortened V by 0 bases and J by 8 bases, and 16 bases separated the two germline ends. This CDR3 spans 15 amino acids. CDR3 protein: CASSLDRLGGNGYTF. The CDR3 DNA follows: TGTGCCAGCAGCTTAGATCGGTTAGGGGGGAACGGCTACACCTTC.

At least ten counts were recorded for this clone. The chain is built from TRBV5-1 and TRBJ1-2; the match to TRBD1 covers 9 bases. The J segment lost 6 bases and the V segment lost 4 bases, leaving 16 bases of the junction unmatched. Per germline, CDR1 SGHRS and CDR2 YFSETQ. CDR3 size: 17 residues. DNA for the CDR3: TGCGCCAGCAGCCCTGACTTAGGGACAGGGAGACGTGATGGCTACACCTTC. Amino acid sequence: CASSPDLGTGRRDGYTF.

The chain employs TRBV30 and TRBJ2-7; D might be TRBD2 (6 bases). Trimming took off 0 bases at V and 4 bases at J, with 13 bases between the two ends. The germline V gene has CDR1 GTSNPN and CDR2 SVGIG (reference sequence). The CDR3 is 14 amino acids. In nucleotides, the CDR3 is TGTGCCTGGAGTGTAATTCCCGGACTATACGAGCAGTACTTC. Translating gives CAWSVIPGLYEQYF.

This clone was seen a handful of times. The rearrangement links TRBV5-5 to TRBJ1-1, with unresolved D. There are 11 residues in the CDR3. Germline assignment: CDR1 SGHKS and CDR2 YYEKEE (reference sequence). Trimming removed 0 bases at V and 4 bases at J, with 1 base between. For the CDR3, the DNA is TGTGCCAGCAGCTTGGCCACTGAAGCTTTCTTT. It codes for CASSLATEAFF.

J is TRBJ2-6 and V is TRBV7-8; TRBD1 aligns across 7 bases. J gave up 0 bases and V 1 base, and 0 bases lay outside the gene matches. The CDR3 sequence is 16 residues long. In germline, CDR1 is SGHVS, CDR2 FQNEAQ. CDR3 nucleotide sequence: TGTGCCAGCAGCTTAGACAGGGGCTCTGGGGCCAACGTCCTGACTTTC. The encoded protein is CASSLDRGSGANVLTF.

With regard to this clone: This specimen includes other DNA sequences encoding the same CDR3. The chain has TRBV7-2 and TRBJ2-7; 7 bases are a match to TRBD1. V trimming: 1 base; J trimming: 3 bases; junction bases outside the gene matches: 3. Germline CDR1 is SGHTA and CDR2 is FQGNSA. The CDR3 totals 14 residues. The chain's CDR3 is CASSLDAGGYEQYF. CDR3 DNA: TGTGCCAGCAGCTTAGATGCAGGGGGCTACGAGCAGTACTTC.

The chain couples TRBV29-1 to TRBJ2-1, with D perhaps matching TRBD1 (6 bases). The germline V and J ends were trimmed by 8 bases and 10 bases, with 18 bases remaining between them. Germline CDR1 and CDR2: SQVTM and ANQGSEA. The CDR3 runs to 12 residues. The CDR3 protein is CSFSQPGQEQFF. CDR3 in DNA: TGCAGCTTTAGTCAACCGGGACAAGAGCAGTTCTTC.

The gene calls are TRBV21-1 and TRBJ2-7; the table names TRBD2, a call not compared with the DNA. TRBV21-1 is assigned pseudogene status. This CDR3 spans 9 amino acids. CDR3 sequence: CASNNGGEF. The CDR3 nucleotides read TGTGCCAGCAACAATGGGGGGGAGTTC.

With regard to this clone: Other DNA sequences in this sample translate to the same CDR3. The rearrangement uses TRBV29-1 and TRBJ2-7; 7 positions agree with TRBD1. The length of the CDR3 is 12 residues. Per germline, CDR1 SQVTM and CDR2 ANQGSEA. J gave up 2 bases and V 6 bases, and 4 bases lay outside the gene matches. The CDR3, as DNA: TGCAGCGTACGACAGGGCACCTACGAGCAGTACTTC. Translation gives CSVRQGTYEQYF.

This chain joins TRBV19 and TRBJ1-4; 9 positions agree with TRBD1. The junction had 10 bases not matched to a gene; V was cut back by 8 bases and J by 6 bases. The CDR3 contains 15 residues. Germline V gives CDR1 LNHDA, CDR2 SQIVND (reference sequence). The CDR3 loop is CASLNIRDRDEKLFF. The CDR3 DNA is TGTGCCAGTCTCAATATCCGGGACAGGGATGAAAAACTGTTTTTT.

CDR3 nucleotide sequence: TGTGCCAGCAGGGAGATGCCGAAGGAGACCCAGTACTTC. Encoded protein: CASREMPKETQYF. The V gene is TRBV2, the J gene TRBJ2-5, with D uncertain. The CDR3 consists of 13 residues. Germline values: CDR1 SNHLY, CDR2 FYNNEI. The germline V and J ends were trimmed by 6 bases and 5 bases, with 13 bases remaining between them. Full variable domain (missing parts from reference TRBV2 and TRBJ2-5): EPEVTQTPSHQVTQMGQEVILRCVPISNHLYFYWYRQILGQKVEFLVSFYNNEISEKSEIFDDQFSVERPDGSNFTLKIRSTKLEDSAMYFCASREMPKETQYFGPGTRLLVL.

This chain connects TRBV20-1 to TRBJ2-1; no reliable D call. CDR3 length equals 10 residues. Germline V gives CDR1 DFQATT, CDR2 SNEGSKA (reference sequence). V was pared by 7 bases and J by 7 bases, with 8 bases between. Here the CDR3 DNA reads TGCAGTGTAGGCCGGAATGAGCAGTTCTTC. Translating gives CSVGRNEQFF.

This rearrangement joins TRBV19 to TRBJ2-1, with TRBD2 matching 9 bases. The ends lost 4 bases at V and 3 bases at J; junction bases unmatched: 10. From germline, CDR1 is LNHDA and CDR2 SQIVND (reference sequence). CDR3 length equals 17 residues. The CDR3 loop is CASSTRLAERGYNEQFF. The CDR3 DNA follows: TGTGCCAGTAGTACCAGACTAGCGGAGAGGGGCTACAATGAGCAGTTCTTC.

The chain employs TRBV7-6 and TRBJ2-7; tentative D call: TRBD1 (6 bases). The CDR3 length is 14 residues. CDR1 is SGHVS, CDR2 FNYEAQ, per germline. The ends were cut back, 4 bases at V and 2 bases at J, with 12 bases in the middle. The CDR3 here is CASSSNRAAYEQYF. The DNA of the CDR3 is TGTGCCAGCAGCTCAAACAGGGCTGCCTACGAGCAGTACTTC.

This chain connects TRBV5-4 to TRBJ2-5; D might be TRBD1 (7 bases). Trimming took off 3 bases at V and 1 base at J, with 16 bases between the two ends. The germline V gene has CDR1 SGHNT and CDR2 YYREEE (reference sequence). The CDR3 is 16 amino acids. Here the CDR3 reads CASSYPAGGIQETQYF. As DNA, the CDR3 is TGTGCCAGCAGCTACCCTGCAGGGGGGATCCAAGAGACCCAGTACTTC.

The rearrangement joins TRBV30 to TRBJ1-2; no reliable D call. The CDR3 totals 15 residues. Germline-derived CDR1 and CDR2 are GTSNPN and SVGIG (reference sequence). Trimming removed 3 bases at V and 3 bases at J, with 17 bases between. The CDR3 protein is CAWRPLNRRDYGYTF. The CDR3 DNA follows: TGTGCCTGGAGACCCCTTAATAGGAGGGACTATGGCTACACCTTC.

This sequence joins TRBV5-6 and TRBJ2-3, with unresolved D. Germline loops: CDR1 SGHDT, CDR2 YYEEEE. The V end lost 4 bases, the J end lost 7 bases, and 13 bases lay between the germline ends. CDR3 size: 13 residues. The CDR3 DNA is TGTGCCAGCAGCGAAAATAGTGTTAATACGCAGTATTTT. Translating gives CASSENSVNTQYF.